These T cell receptor beta chains were read from a single sample in a study of T cells in Graves' hyperthyroidism and ophthalmopathy. TCRdb reprocessed the multiplex PCR reads with MiXCR, giving one entry per CDR3 protein. The table records approximately 300,000 distinct CDR3 sequences, about 15% of them present only once. Sequencing used blood. These receptors all come from a young man with Graves' hyperthyroidism. The conserved cysteine and the conserved F or W are not part of the CDR3 here. A D gene is named only where the DNA matches it firmly.

V gene | D gene | CDR3 protein
TRBV3-1 | TRBD2 | ASKTSGSTGELF
TRBV9 | TRBD2 | ASSVGASGSSYNEQF
TRBV20-1 | TRBD2 | SASGSYEQY
TRBV5-5 | . | ASRPRSANYGYT
TRBV20-1 | . | SARDVLGASYEQY
TRBV5-1 | TRBD1 | ASSPRTGARTDTQY
TRBV2 | . | ASRSGTAGEQF
TRBV27 | TRBD2 | ASSRGLAGFYNEQF
TRBV24-1 | . | ATSDNGQGQF
TRBV7-3 | . | ASSLRRTGSYT
TRBV5-8 | . | ASSYGAHGAF
TRBV5-1 | . | ASSGLADSTYEQY
TRBV5-1 | . | ASSLGQQLTYEPY
TRBV6-1 | . | ANSTRRTGELF
TRBV7-8 | TRBD2 | ASSVTSRTSGGTDTQY
TRBV6-2/TRBV6-3 | . | ASSPSGDSNQPQH